The 3 T cell receptor beta chains below all came from one sample that was sequenced in a study of blood T cell repertoires in COVID-19. Measured with immunoSEQ multiplex PCR; TCRdb has only the in-frame clones, and not every one. The sample yields 160,000 or so clones, around 85% seen once. The sequenced material came from peripheral blood. Receptor source: a man in his 60s with active or convalescent COVID-19.

The chain is built from TRBV28 and TRBJ1-2; D is unresolved. In germline, CDR1 is MDHEN, CDR2 SYDVKM. Trimming removed 5 bases from V and 5 bases from J, with 9 bases in between. This CDR3 region has 12 residues. The CDR3 sequence: CASSPARYGYTF. CDR3 sequence (DNA): TGTGCCAGCAGTCCCGCCAGATATGGCTACACCTTC.

The rearrangement uses TRBV12-3 or TRBV12-4 and TRBJ2-5, with D possibly TRBD1 on 6 matching bases. The V gene lost 8 bases and the J gene lost 5 bases, with 15 bases spanning the gap. The CDR3 loop spans 13 amino acids. Here the CDR3 reads CASRAGALETQYF. CDR3 bases: TGTGCCAGCCGTGCAGGGGCGCTGGAGACCCAGTACTTC.

The CDR3 DNA reads as TGTGCCAGCAGGCCGGGTCGGACTAGTTCCAATGAGCAGTTCTTC. Protein: CASRPGRTSSNEQFF. V gene TRBV11-2 combines with J gene TRBJ2-1; TRBD2 agrees at 7 bases. This CDR3 has 15 residues. After removal of 6 bases from V and 6 bases from J, the junction contained 11 bases not matched to a gene. CDR1 and CDR2 from the germline V gene are SGHAT and FQNNGV.